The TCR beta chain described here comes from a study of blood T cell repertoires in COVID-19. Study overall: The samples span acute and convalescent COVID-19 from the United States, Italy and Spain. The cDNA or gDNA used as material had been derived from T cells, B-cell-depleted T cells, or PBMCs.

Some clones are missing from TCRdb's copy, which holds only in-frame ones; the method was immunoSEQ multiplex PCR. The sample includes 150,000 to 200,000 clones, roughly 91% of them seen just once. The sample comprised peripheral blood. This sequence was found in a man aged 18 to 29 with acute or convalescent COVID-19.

The CDR3 DNA sequence: TGTGCCAGCAGCCGTGACATCTATGGCTACACCTTC. Protein sequence: CASSRDIYGYTF. This rearrangement joins TRBV5-6 to TRBJ1-2; D remains unclear. V was clipped by 4 bases and J by 4 bases, with 8 bases between them. CDR1 SGHDT and CDR2 YYEEEE come from the germline V gene. The CDR3 is made up of 12 amino acids.